This record concerns one T cell receptor beta chain sequence. What it recognizes is unknown. TCRdb ran MiXCR on the reads and lists one entry per CDR3 protein. Among approximately 76,000 distinct CDR3 sequences listed, about 24% were seen once. V was clipped by 4 bases and J by 6 bases, with 7 bases between them. The CDR3 has 11 residues. Germline V CDR1 and CDR2: MNHEY, SMNVEV (reference sequence). The sample is drawn from a study of T cell repertoires in cytomegalovirus infection. On the study more broadly: The study used recently identified HLA-C-restricted and well-studied HLA-B-restricted CMV epitopes. Public TCR beta signature analysis indicated the presence of both CMV infection and matching HLA type.

Study results and limitations: Totalled public TCR beta family frequency picked out people who carried CMV plus the relevant HLA. HLA-C-restricted TCR beta clonotypes specific for CMV led the ex vivo response.

The sample consisted of CD8+ T cells from cultured PBMCs, taken from culture after CMV antigen stimulation. The receptor was isolated from a human donor in good health (CMV status not recorded). Some clones in this sample may be carry-over from other donors' samples. The chain combines TRBV27 with TRBJ2-7, with D unresolved. CDR3 sequence: CASSSPSEQYF. CDR3 in DNA: TGTGCCAGCAGTTCCCCGTCCGAGCAGTACTTC.